Shown below are 27 T cell receptor beta chains from a single sample sequenced in a study of blood T cell repertoires in COVID-19. The method was immunoSEQ multiplex PCR; TCRdb's version includes in-frame clones alone and lacks a portion of them. The sample holds about 62,000 clones, more than 75% seen once. Specimen: peripheral blood. The receptors shown here come from a man in his sixties or seventies with acute or convalescent COVID-19.

This chain joins TRBV7-8 and TRBJ2-5; perhaps TRBD1 as D (6 bases). From germline, CDR1 is SGHVS and CDR2 FQNEAQ. CDR3 length equals 17 residues. V lost 5 bases and J 5 bases, leaving 24 bases between the germline ends. DNA for the CDR3: TGTGCCAGCAGCCTCAGTGGGGGCCGTAGCTCCGGGGAGACCCAGTACTTC. Residues: CASSLSGGRSSGETQYF.

This sequence joins TRBV9 and TRBJ2-7; a possible D gene is TRBD2 (5 bases). V was pared by 3 bases and J by 3 bases, with 10 bases between. This CDR3 is 13 amino acids long. Germline CDR1 is SGDLS and CDR2 is YYNGEE. The CDR3 DNA reads as TGTGCCAGCAGCGCTCTACTAGGCTACGAGCAGTACTTC. Its protein is CASSALLGYEQYF.

This sequence joins TRBV30 and TRBJ2-1; 9 bases map to TRBD2. V shed 4 bases and J 8 bases; nucleotides not matched to a gene: 6. From germline, CDR1 is GTSNPN and CDR2 SVGIG (reference sequence). This CDR3 has 13 amino acids. As DNA, the CDR3 is TGTGCCTGGAATAGGGCGGGGGGGCATGAGCAGTTCTTC. Amino acid sequence: CAWNRAGGHEQFF.

The chain has TRBV3-1 (or the pseudogene TRBV3-2) and TRBJ2-7; D uncertain. The germline CDR1 and CDR2 sequences are LGHDT and YNNKEL (reference sequence). CDR3 length: 13 residues. V shed 2 bases and J shed 0 bases, with 5 bases lying between them. CDR3 sequence reads: CASSQPSSYEQYF. DNA of the CDR3: TGTGCCAGCAGCCAACCGAGCTCCTACGAGCAGTACTTC.

J is TRBJ1-1 and V is TRBV5-1; 10 nucleotides align to TRBD1. Germline assignment: CDR1 SGHRS and CDR2 YFSETQ. This CDR3 spans 15 amino acids. J lost 5 bases, V lost 0 bases, and 4 bases had no gene match. DNA of the CDR3: TGCGCCAGCAGCTTGGGTGGGACAGGGGTAACTGAAGCTTTCTTT. Translation gives CASSLGGTGVTEAFF.

The chain links TRBV5-4 to TRBJ2-7; 11 bases fit TRBD2. Trimming removed 3 bases from V and 2 bases from J; junction bases left unmatched: 4. The CDR3 consists of 15 residues. From germline, CDR1 is SGHNT and CDR2 YYREEE (reference sequence). In DNA form, the CDR3 reads TGTGCCAGCAGCTCCAAACTAGCGGGGGCCTACGAGCAGTACTTC. Translated: CASSSKLAGAYEQYF.

The chain links TRBV12-3 or TRBV12-4 to TRBJ1-5, with D possibly being TRBD1 (6 bases). V lost 3 bases and J lost 9, with 12 bases in between. This CDR3 region has 13 residues. The CDR3: CASSFDTGRPQHF. In DNA form, the CDR3 reads TGTGCCAGCAGTTTTGACACAGGGCGGCCCCAGCATTTT.

The chain combines TRBV28 with TRBJ1-5, with unresolved D. The CDR3 is 14 amino acids. Germline V gene lookup returns CDR1 MDHEN and CDR2 SYDVKM. Trimming removed 6 bases at V and 5 bases at J, with 14 bases between. This CDR3 is CASSTTPSYQPQHF. The CDR3 DNA follows: TGTGCCAGCAGCACCACCCCCAGTTATCAGCCCCAGCATTTT.

The rearrangement links TRBV20-1 to TRBJ1-5; D uncertain. CDR3 length: 13 amino acids. The germline gives CDR1 DFQATT, CDR2 SNEGSKA (reference sequence). V gave up 3 bases and J gave up 0 bases, with 6 bases separating them. The CDR3 DNA sequence: TGCAGTGCTAGTCGTTATAGCAATCAGCCCCAGCATTTT. Amino acid sequence: CSASRYSNQPQHF.

The rearrangement joins TRBV19 to TRBJ1-1, with D perhaps TRBD1 (5 bases). The V gene lost 7 bases and the J gene lost 0 bases, with 9 bases spanning the gap. Germline-derived CDR1 and CDR2 are LNHDA and SQIVND (reference sequence). This CDR3 contains 13 residues. The CDR3 loop reads CASTVGVNTEAFF. DNA of the CDR3: TGTGCCAGTACGGTAGGGGTGAACACTGAAGCTTTCTTT.

This clone was counted a single time. The chain employs TRBV19 and TRBJ2-1, with D maybe TRBD2 (6 bases). This CDR3 spans 13 amino acids. V lost 2 bases to trimming and J lost 9 bases, with 11 bases between them. CDR1 and CDR2 (germline): LNHDA, SQIVND (reference sequence). The CDR3 DNA reads as TGTGCCAGTAGTATAAGGAAGGGAGGTGAGCAGTTCTTC. This translates into CASSIRKGGEQFF.

This chain joins TRBV4-2 and TRBJ2-3; D perhaps matches TRBD1 (6 bases). Trimming cost V 2 bases and J 3 bases, with 12 bases left between them. From germline, CDR1 is LGHNA and CDR2 YNFKEQ. This CDR3 comprises 15 residues. Here the CDR3 reads CASSQHRDRTDTQYF. CDR3 coding DNA: TGTGCCAGCAGCCAACACAGGGATCGAACAGATACGCAGTATTTT.

V usage is TRBV4-1 and J usage is TRBJ1-5; 9 bases are shared with TRBD1. The germline V gene has CDR1 MGHRA and CDR2 YSYEKL. Trimming at V came to 4 bases and at J to 5 bases, leaving 6 bases not matched to a gene. The CDR3 spans 15 residues. The CDR3 loop is CASSRDRGNHQPQHF. The CDR3 bases are TGCGCCAGCAGCCGAGACAGGGGGAATCATCAGCCCCAGCATTTT.

V is TRBV5-1 and J is TRBJ1-4, with TRBD1 as a possible D gene (6 bases). Per the germline V gene, CDR1 is SGHRS and CDR2 is YFSETQ. The CDR3 spans 15 residues. The ends were cut back, 1 base at V and 8 bases at J, with 15 bases in the middle. DNA of the CDR3: TGCGCCAGCAGCTTGTCCCCACAGGGTGGCGAAAAACTGTTTTTT. It codes for CASSLSPQGGEKLFF.

V gene TRBV5-4 combines with J gene TRBJ2-1, with 8 bases that match TRBD2. The CDR3 consists of 15 residues. CDR1 SGHNT and CDR2 YYREEE come from the germline V gene (reference sequence). Trimming took 4 bases from V and 7 from J; bases not matched to a gene: 10. This CDR3 is CASSASGGFENEQFF. The DNA of the CDR3 is TGTGCCAGCAGCGCGAGCGGGGGATTCGAAAATGAGCAGTTCTTC.

This clone has only one observation. The V call is TRBV6-4, the J call TRBJ2-3; maybe TRBD2 (6 bases). CDR3 length: 11 residues. V shed 3 bases and J shed 8 bases, with 6 bases lying between them. Looked up from germline, CDR1 is MRHNA and CDR2 is SNTAGT. CDR3 protein: CASSEAGTQYF. In nucleotides, the CDR3 is TGTGCCAGCAGTGAAGCGGGTACGCAGTATTTT.

V and J are TRBV5-6 and TRBJ2-7; D perhaps matches TRBD2 (5 bases). Trimming removed 0 bases at V and 7 bases at J, with 8 bases between. The CDR3 spans 12 residues. Per germline, CDR1 SGHDT and CDR2 YYEEEE. The CDR3 sequence: CASSLGKREQYF. In DNA, the CDR3 is TGTGCCAGCAGCTTGGGTAAGCGGGAGCAGTACTTC. The whole variable domain, remainder taken from reference TRBV5-6 and TRBJ2-7, is DAGVTQSPTHLIKTRGQQVTLRCSPKSGHDTVSWYQQALGQGPQFIFQYYEEEERQRGNFPDRFSGHQFPNYSSELNVNALLLGDSALYLCASSLGKREQYFGPGTRLTVT.

This clone has only one observation. This chain links TRBV4-1 with TRBJ1-4; 9 bases are a match to TRBD1. CDR3 size: 15 residues. The germline CDR1 and CDR2 sequences are MGHRA and YSYEKL. V was clipped by 4 bases and J by 5 bases; unmatched bases: 5. The CDR3 spells CASSPTGGENEKLFF. The CDR3 coding sequence is TGCGCCAGCAGCCCGACAGGGGGAGAAAATGAAAAACTGTTTTTT.

The chain couples TRBV10-3 to TRBJ2-1, with D perhaps matching TRBD1 (6 bases). V lost 7 bases and J lost 3, with 16 bases in between. CDR1 is ENHRY and CDR2 is SYGVKD in the germline V gene. The CDR3 sequence is 15 residues long. The chain's CDR3 is CAIIKDSGLYNEQFF. CDR3 DNA sequence: TGTGCCATCATTAAGGACAGTGGTCTCTACAATGAGCAGTTCTTC.

In this sample, this clone turned up once. V usage is TRBV12-3 or TRBV12-4 and J usage is TRBJ1-6, with D tentatively TRBD1 (5 bases). The CDR3 runs 12 residues. V lost 3 bases, J lost 10 bases, and 7 bases lay in between. CDR3 bases: TGTGCCAGCAGTTTGGGGGGGTCACCCCTCCACTTT. Amino acids: CASSLGGSPLHF.

The gene calls are TRBV9 and TRBJ2-6; 9 nucleotides align to TRBD2. V shed 1 base and J 0 bases; nucleotides not matched to a gene: 2. Per the germline V gene, CDR1 is SGDLS and CDR2 is YYNGEE. The CDR3 is 17 residues long. The CDR3 here is CASSVLAGVSGANVLTF. The DNA for the CDR3 is TGTGCCAGCAGCGTATTAGCGGGAGTCTCTGGGGCCAACGTCCTGACTTTC. Drawing the rest from reference TRBV9 and TRBJ2-6, the complete variable domain is DSGVTQTPKHLITATGQRVTLRCSPRSGDLSVYWYQQSLDQGLQFLIQYYNGEERAKGNILERFSAQQFPDLHSELNLSSLELGDSALYFCASSVLAGVSGANVLTFGAGSRLTVL.

The rearrangement uses TRBV10-1 and TRBJ2-6; 7 bases align to TRBD2. Germline V CDR1 and CDR2: WNHNN, SYGVQD (reference sequence). V lost 4 bases to trimming and J lost 4 bases; unmatched junction nucleotides: 4. CDR3 length: 15 residues. CDR3 DNA: TGCGCCAGCAGTGGGGGACTATTGGGGGCCAACGTCCTGACTTTC. Amino acid sequence: CASSGGLLGANVLTF.

The V gene is TRBV28, the J gene TRBJ1-3, with 10 positions matching TRBD1. This CDR3 is 16 amino acids long. CDR1 is MDHEN and CDR2 is SYDVKM in the germline V gene. With 6 bases clipped from V and 2 bases from J, the junction kept 7 bases outside the gene matches. For the CDR3, the DNA is TGTGCCAGCAGCCCCCTCGGGACAGGGGCTGGAAACACCATATATTTT. Translated, it gives CASSPLGTGAGNTIYF.

The chain has TRBV3-1 (or the pseudogene TRBV3-2) and TRBJ2-2; TRBD2 aligns across 16 bases. J was trimmed by 7 bases and V by 4 bases; bases with no gene match: 6. From germline, CDR1 is LGHDT and CDR2 YNNKEL (reference sequence). The CDR3 loop spans 17 amino acids. The CDR3 nucleotides read TGTGCCAGCAGCCCGGGACTAGCGGGAGGGCCGGTCGGGGAGCTGTTTTTT. Its translation is CASSPGLAGGPVGELFF.

The chain combines TRBV6-1 with TRBJ2-7, with D maybe TRBD1 (5 bases). The ends were cut back, 3 bases at V and 1 base at J, with 10 bases in the middle. Per the germline V gene, CDR1 is MNHNS and CDR2 is SASEGT. The CDR3 totals 14 residues. The CDR3 DNA reads as TGTGCCAGCAGTGAGACAGAGCTTTCCTACGAGCAGTACTTC. It translates to CASSETELSYEQYF.

The chain employs TRBV23-1 and TRBJ2-2; TRBD2 agrees at 8 bases. TRBV23-1 is classed as an ORF, of uncertain function. This CDR3 contains 18 residues. J lost 3 bases, V lost 2 bases, and 11 bases had no gene match. The CDR3 here is CASSQTERRGGHTGELFF. CDR3 bases: TGCGCCAGCAGTCAAACTGAACGACGGGGGGGGCACACCGGGGAGCTGTTTTTT.

This clone was seen only a few times. This rearrangement joins TRBV29-1 to TRBJ1-1, with D perhaps TRBD1 (6 bases). In germline, CDR1 is SQVTM, CDR2 ANQGSEA. The V gene lost 5 bases and the J gene lost 5 bases, with 9 bases spanning the gap. This CDR3 comprises 11 residues. The CDR3 loop is CSVQRGTEAFF. In nucleotides, the CDR3 is TGCAGCGTTCAGAGGGGGACTGAAGCTTTCTTT. Filled out from reference TRBV29-1 and TRBJ1-1, the complete variable domain reads SAVISQKPSRDICQRGTSLTIQCQVDSQVTMMFWYRQQPGQSLTLIATANQGSEATYESGFVIDKFPISRPNLTFSTLTVSNMSPEDSSIYLCSVQRGTEAFFGQGTRLTVV.